This TCR beta chain derives from a study of Ad26.COV2.S vaccination and SARS-CoV-2 variants. Sequenced by immunoSEQ multiplex PCR; TCRdb stores in-frame clones only, minus some. The data contain under 250,000 clones, approximately 90% of them singletons. Regarding treatment: 15 to 20 received Ad26.COV2.S at low or high dose, single or two shots; about 5 received placebo; per-sample allocation not given. Sample collection was performed on day 63 after the first vaccine or placebo injection. V lost 5 bases to trimming and J lost 3 bases; unmatched junction nucleotides: 6. There are 15 residues in the CDR3. CDR1 is SGHTA, CDR2 FQGNSA, per germline.

This clonotype was sampled from a person aged 18 to 59 who received the Ad26.COV2.S COVID-19 vaccine or a placebo. V is TRBV7-2 and J is TRBJ1-2, with 10 bases fitting TRBD1. The specimen comprised peripheral blood, sampled in a trial of Ad26.COV2.S vaccine versus placebo. CDR3 coding DNA: TGTGCCAGCAGCCGCCCGGGACAGGGGCACTATGGCTACACCTTC. This translates into CASSRPGQGHYGYTF.